The source of this TCR beta chain is a study of T-cell reconstitution after alpha-beta-depleted transplantation in children. The CDR3 contains 16 residues. Germline CDR1 is MGHDK and CDR2 is SYGVNS. V shed 1 base and J 2 bases; nucleotides not matched to a gene: 3. The TCRbeta library was prepared with unique molecular identifiers. TCRdb reprocessed the PCR reads with MiXCR, giving one entry per CDR3 protein. The table shows approximately 510,000 distinct CDR3 sequences, with around 20% occurring only once. This clonotype was picked up many times. The source was PBMCs from the stem cell graft donor, collected from the stem cell graft. This sequence originates from a human donor who donated a stem cell graft to a child with acute lymphoblastic leukemia. The chain employs TRBV25-1 and TRBJ2-1; 9 nucleotides align to TRBD2. The CDR3 loop is CASSESGTSPYNEQFF. CDR3 nucleotides: TGTGCCAGCAGTGAATCTGGGACTAGCCCCTACAATGAGCAGTTCTTC.